A single sample is the source of the 5 T cell receptor beta chains below, sequenced in a study of blood T cell repertoires in COVID-19. Clones were read by immunoSEQ multiplex PCR, and TCRdb kept only the in-frame ones, dropping some. The data show around 86,000 clones, about 85% seen once. Sequenced input: peripheral blood. The receptors were gathered from an elderly man with acute or convalescent COVID-19.

V gene TRBV10-1 combines with J gene TRBJ2-3, with 15 bases identical to TRBD2. CDR3 length equals 16 residues. Germline-derived CDR1 and CDR2 are WNHNN and SYGVQD (reference sequence). J was trimmed by 5 bases and V by 2 bases; bases with no gene match: 2. The CDR3 protein is CASSERTSGRGDTQYF. The CDR3 DNA sequence: TGCGCCAGCAGTGAGCGGACTAGCGGGAGGGGAGATACGCAGTATTTT.

CDR3 nucleotide sequence: TGTGCCAGCAGTTTACTCCAGGGGGTTGACACCATATATTTT. Translated: CASSLLQGVDTIYF. This chain uses TRBV28 with TRBJ1-3; 7 positions agree with TRBD1. The J segment lost 8 bases and the V segment lost 2 bases, leaving 6 bases of the junction unmatched. Germline V gives CDR1 MDHEN, CDR2 SYDVKM. This CDR3 region has 14 residues.

The genes are TRBV28 and TRBJ2-7, with TRBD2 identical over 14 bases. Trimming took 5 bases from V and 4 from J; bases not matched to a gene: 16. This CDR3 is 19 amino acids long. Germline V gene sequence: CDR1 MDHEN, CDR2 SYDVKM. The CDR3 nucleotides are TGTGCCAGCAGTCGGATTCCCCCGGGACTAGCGGGAGCGTTGTACGAGCAGTACTTC. Its protein product is CASSRIPPGLAGALYEQYF. Supplemented by reference TRBV28 and TRBJ2-7, the full variable domain reads DVKVTQSSRYLVKRTGEKVFLECVQDMDHENMFWYRQDPGLGLRLIYFSYDVKMKEKGDIPEGYSVSREKKERFSLILESASTNQTSMYLCASSRIPPGLAGALYEQYFGPGTRLTVT.

This chain connects TRBV7-8 to TRBJ2-6; TRBD1 agrees at 8 bases. The CDR3 covers 18 residues. V lost 5 bases, J lost 0 bases, and 9 bases stayed unmatched. Germline-derived CDR1 and CDR2 are SGHVS and FQNEAQ. CDR3 DNA sequence: TGTGCCAGCAGCAAACCGGGACAGGTATTCTCTGGGGCCAACGTCCTGACTTTC. Its translation is CASSKPGQVFSGANVLTF.

V is TRBV30 and J is TRBJ1-2, with D possibly matching TRBD1 (5 bases). The ends were cut back, 1 base at V and 8 bases at J, with 20 bases in the middle. This CDR3 has 15 amino acids. Per the germline V gene, CDR1 is GTSNPN and CDR2 is SVGIG (reference sequence). The CDR3 bases are TGTGCCTGGAGTGAGGTTACAGGAACCCGTAACGGCTACACCTTC. Translating it yields CAWSEVTGTRNGYTF.